This T cell receptor beta chain derives from a study of cytomegalovirus exposure and HLA in healthy donors (dated by TCRdb to between 2016 and 2019). Broadly, across the study: An earlier analysis of roughly 500 of the donors reported 250 to 350 Gb of sequence data and around 110 million unique TCR beta sequences obtained from approximately 180 million T cells. Every repertoire in the discovery cohort had been generated on one and the same sequencing platform. Four to six DR-DQ haplotypes were handled as single units for association and clustering because linkage in the cohort was strong. Along with the 666-subject first cohort, a separate validation cohort of roughly 110 different subjects was used. The study profiled the T cell repertoires of 500 to 800 subjects by immunosequencing and related them to cytomegalovirus serostatus. Rather than drawing on any new phenotypic data, the later analysis identified candidate immune exposures from TCR beta sequences and the way those sequences occurred across donors. The number of typed donors differed by locus: about 629-630 for A, B, C, DRB1 and DQB1; 500 to 550 for DQA1; 606 for DPA1; and approximately 450 for DPB1. Across around 400 genotyped donors of the cohort, an average of about 220,000 unique TCR beta nucleotide sequences per donor were sequenced, and roughly 20% of those sequences were non-productive. Roughly 300 gigabases of sequencing data and around 85 million unique TCR sequences made up an early release that covered 500 to 650 HLA-typed donors. The study aimed to test whether signatures of past pathogen exposure could be identified by cataloging public T cell receptors. HLA typing covered class I and class II loci at four-digit resolution. In an earlier analysis of more than 550 of the donors, high-throughput TCR beta sequencing was used to judge whether each TCR beta V gene segment behaved as functional or pseudogenic. To predict cytomegalovirus infection status, the study brought together high-throughput TCR immunosequencing, statistical association of individual TCRs with disease status, and machine learning. In a later analysis, previously published TCR beta repertoires from about 640 donors were re-analyzed and high-resolution HLA genotyping was added so that TCR occurrence patterns could be studied. Among the approximately 420 genotyped donors, around 81% belonged to the genetic ancestry cluster associated with self-reported Caucasian donors. Donor age, sex, ethnicity and CMV serostatus were compiled together with the repertoire data. Genome-wide SNP genotypes for about 60% of the roughly 670 donors were used in a later genetic analysis, which treated that subset as a discovery cohort. What the research found in general, with its limitations: In vitro tests confirmed that a few of the cytomegalovirus-associated TCR beta chains recognize cytomegalovirus antigens. Roughly uniform sequencing depth across donors was assumed in presence/absence analyses, although this assumption may not hold. Several of the top co-occurrence clusters appeared to be linked to parvovirus B19, influenza, CMV and Epstein-Barr virus, according to a later analysis. In a later analysis, the rate of TCR association differed among HLA loci, with DRB1 alleles having the most associated TCRs and HLA-C alleles having the fewest. When HLA alleles, especially DR and DQ, strongly co-occurred, TCR associations were difficult to assign to individual alleles. A further reported finding was that TCR beta sequences accurately predicted the HLA-A and HLA-B alleles for most subjects in the first cohort. In a later analysis, around 17,000 TCR beta sequences were associated with specific HLA alleles at a false discovery rate of 0.05. A group of highly shared sequence variants was considered likely to be a technical artifact of the sequencing pipeline. HLA typing was unavailable for some donors at each locus, so association tests used only the typed subset. This cohort had only TCR beta chains sequenced, and the lack of alpha or paired-chain data limited which features could be detected. A later analysis found that most CMV-associated TCR beta chains appeared HLA-restricted, with HLA associations seemingly driven largely by CMV exposure. Compared with equally common non-associated chains, HLA-associated TCR beta chains in a later analysis were more clonally expanded and had lower generation probabilities. CMV serostatus was the only immune exposure information available for the cohort. The authors suggested that the approach could potentially be generalized to other disease states and immunological phenotypes. In an earlier analysis of about 600 of the donors, most TCR beta V segments appeared in productive rearrangements about 87% or about 30% of the time, broadly matching IMGT annotations. According to a later genetic analysis, donors in an Asian-associated ancestry cluster had fewer N-insertions in productive TCRs than the approximately 700-donor mean. Linkage disequilibrium might explain the correlated functional status among segregating V segments, but an unknown experimental factor could not be excluded. A later genetic analysis associated a missense DCLRE1C variant with V-gene and J-gene trimming of TCR beta chains, and an independent cohort replicated the association. Some IMGT-functional V segments, including TRBV6-2 and TRBV6-3, could not be told apart with the 87-base-pair reads, so those segments were excluded. In the study, 150 to 200 TCR beta chains were listed as associated with cytomegalovirus. Most TCR sequences were seen in very few donors, while some public TCRs were found in many individuals. In both the original and validation cohorts, the classifier was reported to diagnose cytomegalovirus status with high specificity and sensitivity. Because counts were too low, seventeen rarely observed V segments, including chromosome 9 orphons, were excluded from the earlier analysis of 587 of the donors.

The cohort consisted of some 730 healthy bone marrow donors. Cohort members were all nominally healthy when sampled, although unrecorded immune exposures were likely present. The donor tested CMV seronegative, placing the donor among the approximately 400 seronegative members of the cohort. Each donor provided a peripheral blood sample, and peripheral blood mononuclear cells were used for TCR beta sequencing. Genomic DNA extraction from the blood cell samples was performed with the Qiagen DNeasy Blood Extraction Kit. The protocol used for the library was the immunoSEQ multiplex PCR assay. A mixture of 60 forward primers for TCR Vbeta segments and 13 reverse primers for TCR Jbeta segments was used in the multiplex PCR. Amplification of the CDR3 region of rearranged TCR beta genes was performed with a multiplex PCR assay on genomic DNA. The Illumina HiSeq System was used to sequence the amplified TCR beta libraries as 87-base-pair reads. On the study's bioinformatics: A later analysis tallied tens of millions of unique TCR beta chains across the 640 or so repertoires, and about 10 million of those chains were shared by two or more donors. Raw reads were error-corrected and collapsed into unique sequences by a nearest-neighbor algorithm in which closely related sequences were merged to remove PCR and sequencing errors. To assign V, D and J gene segments, CDR3 sequences were aligned to IMGT reference sequences. For a sequence to be retained, a match of at least six nucleotides was required to both a V gene segment and a J gene segment. Rearrangements were called productive when the CDR3 lacked stop codons and stayed in frame with V and J; all others were non-productive. CDR3 was defined according to IMGT convention as the region running from the second conserved V-encoded cysteine to the conserved J-encoded phenylalanine. The earlier analysis of about 610 of the donors excluded any sequence lacking an unambiguous match to a single V gene segment. In an earlier analysis of approximately 550 of the donors, V segments were called functional above 56.7% productive rearrangements and were called segregating when the between-donor standard deviation exceeded 5%. A statistical classification framework was built to diagnose cytomegalovirus status from the catalog of TCR beta chain sequences. In a later analysis, V and J genes were assigned by comparing TCR nucleotide sequences against IMGT/GENE-DB human TR gene sequences. Using the TCRdist pipeline, a later analysis assigned CDR3 sequences along with most-parsimonious VDJ recombination scenarios. In a later analysis, each TCR beta chain was defined by its CDR3 amino acid sequence together with its V-gene family, and reads without a unique V-gene family were excluded. A later analysis removed 592 highly shared, low-generation-probability nucleotide sequences to deal with suspected cross-contamination and a sequencing artifact. A later analysis calculated a clonal expansion index for each public chain from normalized within-repertoire ranks of inferred template counts. In a later analysis, generation probabilities were computed with a VDJ recombination model fitted to out-of-frame rearrangements, and the resulting probabilities were checked against IGoR. In a later analysis, hypergeometric tests were used to score TCR-TCR, TCR-HLA and TCR-CMV co-occurrence, with a repertoire-size bias correction applied to TCR pairs. In a later analysis, false discovery rates were estimated by permuting HLA or CMV assignments 20 times. In a later analysis, co-occurring TCRs were grouped with DBSCAN, and TCRdist sequence similarity was added when clustering was performed within HLA-allele-positive subsets. Repertoires with fewer than 30,000 or more than 120,000 public chains, plus five repertoires with anomalous nucleotide sharing, were excluded from co-occurrence clustering. TCRdb limited this immuneACCESS table to in-frame rearrangements with V and J called. A share of clones is missing; checked studies link under half to unresolved V genes, and the rest is unexplained. V, J and clone size were drawn from that table, and D and trimming were deduced from the DNA. The sample yields about 150,000 clones; 76% were counted once. The ten biggest clones cover 1.5% to 2% of the sample.

For this clone: Its antigen is currently not known. Per-nucleotide qualities are absent, and no much larger clonotype sits a single base away.

From the germline V gene, CDR1 is SGHRS and CDR2 is YFSETQ. After removal of 1 base from V and 5 bases from J, the junction retains 4 bases not matched to a gene. From cysteine to phenylalanine, the CDR3 is 14 amino acids long. Only CDR3 DNA is held: 42 bases, read in frame from base 1. This TCR derives from a man aged 40-50 years in good health and CMV-seronegative. The receptor chain draws on TRBV5-1 and TRBJ2-5, with 8 bases aligning to TRBD1. Sequenced input: PBMCs. The CDR3 reads CASSLQGQAETQYF. In nucleotides, the sequence is TGCGCCAGCAGCTTGCAGGGACAGGCGGAGACCCAGTACTTC.